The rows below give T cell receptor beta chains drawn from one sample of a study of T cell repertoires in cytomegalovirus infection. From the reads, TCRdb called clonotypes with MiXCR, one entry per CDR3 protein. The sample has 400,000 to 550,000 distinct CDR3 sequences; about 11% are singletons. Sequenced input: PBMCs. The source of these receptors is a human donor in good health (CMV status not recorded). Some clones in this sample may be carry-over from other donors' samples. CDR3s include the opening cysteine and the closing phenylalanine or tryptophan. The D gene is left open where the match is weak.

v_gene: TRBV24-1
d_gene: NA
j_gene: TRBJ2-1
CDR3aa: CATSASSYNEQFF

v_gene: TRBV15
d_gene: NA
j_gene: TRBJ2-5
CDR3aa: CATSRRETQYF

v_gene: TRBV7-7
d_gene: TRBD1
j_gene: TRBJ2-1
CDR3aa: CASSWGTANEQFF

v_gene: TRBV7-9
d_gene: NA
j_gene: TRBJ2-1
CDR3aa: CASSLMDNEQFF

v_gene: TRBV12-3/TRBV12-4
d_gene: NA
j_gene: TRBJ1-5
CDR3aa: CASKQGKDQPQHF

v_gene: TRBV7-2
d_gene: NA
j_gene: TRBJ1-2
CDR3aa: CASSLPGYSYTF

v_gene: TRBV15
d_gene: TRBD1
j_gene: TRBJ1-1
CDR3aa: CATSRGTGGKSLQMNTEAFF

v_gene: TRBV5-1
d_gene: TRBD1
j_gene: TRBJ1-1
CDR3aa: CASSLDSGTVNTEAFF

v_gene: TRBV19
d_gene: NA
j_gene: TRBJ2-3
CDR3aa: CASSSGGSPDTQYF

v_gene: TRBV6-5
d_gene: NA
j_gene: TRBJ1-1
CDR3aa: CASRPGPHMNTEAFF

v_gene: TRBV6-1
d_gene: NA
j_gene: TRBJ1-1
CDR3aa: CASNKWGVNAEAFF

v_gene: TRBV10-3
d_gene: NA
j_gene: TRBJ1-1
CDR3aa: CASRTGMNTEAFF

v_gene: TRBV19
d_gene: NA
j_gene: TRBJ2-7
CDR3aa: CASSIDTGSYEQYF

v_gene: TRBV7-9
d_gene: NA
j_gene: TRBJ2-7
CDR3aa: CASSGDGESYEQYF

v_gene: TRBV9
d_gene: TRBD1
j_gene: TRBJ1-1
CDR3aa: CASSVGTGEGAEAFF

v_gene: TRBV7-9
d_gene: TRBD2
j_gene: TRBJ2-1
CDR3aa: CASSQTSRSSYNEQFF

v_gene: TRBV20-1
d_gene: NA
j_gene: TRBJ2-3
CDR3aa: CSARDHRTGDTQYF

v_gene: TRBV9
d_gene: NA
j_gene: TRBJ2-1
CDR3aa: CASSVSGSYNEQFF

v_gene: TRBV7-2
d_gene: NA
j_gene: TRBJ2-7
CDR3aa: CASSSDWGEQYF

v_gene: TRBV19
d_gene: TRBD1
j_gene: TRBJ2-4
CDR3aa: CASSKGTGQNIQYF

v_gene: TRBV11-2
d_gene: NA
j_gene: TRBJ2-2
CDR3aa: CASSPRRAGTGELFF

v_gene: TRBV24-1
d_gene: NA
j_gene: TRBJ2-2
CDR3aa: CATSDLQGTTGELFF

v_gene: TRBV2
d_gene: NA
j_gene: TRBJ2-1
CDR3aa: CARRGGPRNEQFF

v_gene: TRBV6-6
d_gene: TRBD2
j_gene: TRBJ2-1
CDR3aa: CASSYSSLAGVYNEQFF

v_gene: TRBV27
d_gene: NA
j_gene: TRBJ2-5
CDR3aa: CASSPDGRGETQYF

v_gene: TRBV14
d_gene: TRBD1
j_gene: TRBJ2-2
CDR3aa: CASSQGRQGVSAGELFF